This TCR beta chain was identified during a study of cytomegalovirus exposure and HLA in healthy donors. General observations from the study: Among the most significant clusters, several appeared linked to common viral pathogens in a later analysis. Per a prior analysis, the majority of TCR beta V segments were productive roughly 87% or roughly 30% of the time. Sequencing likely generated an artifact that appeared as a cluster of highly shared sequence variants.

Per the germline V gene, CDR1 is GTSNPN and CDR2 is SVGIG (reference sequence). The CDR3 is 16 residues long. V dropped 0 bases and J dropped 2 bases, with 16 bases sitting between them. Donors showed nominal health when sampled, although they likely had unrecorded immune exposures. This clone showed up just once. The antigen is unknown. 13 Jbeta primers and 60 Vbeta primers were used for the PCR. Method: immunoSEQ multiplex PCR; TCRdb's copy keeps in-frame clones and lacks some. This sample carries over 90,000 clones, approximately 64% of them seen once, and the ten largest clones take around 3.3%. This rearrangement joins TRBV30 to TRBJ1-2; D might be TRBD1 (5 bases). The clonotype comes from a woman in her forties or fifties in good health and CMV-seronegative. The specimen sequenced was PBMCs. This CDR3 reads CAWSVSVYRRNYGYTF. CDR3 coding DNA: TGTGCCTGGAGTGTAAGTGTATACAGGCGGAACTATGGCTACACCTTC.